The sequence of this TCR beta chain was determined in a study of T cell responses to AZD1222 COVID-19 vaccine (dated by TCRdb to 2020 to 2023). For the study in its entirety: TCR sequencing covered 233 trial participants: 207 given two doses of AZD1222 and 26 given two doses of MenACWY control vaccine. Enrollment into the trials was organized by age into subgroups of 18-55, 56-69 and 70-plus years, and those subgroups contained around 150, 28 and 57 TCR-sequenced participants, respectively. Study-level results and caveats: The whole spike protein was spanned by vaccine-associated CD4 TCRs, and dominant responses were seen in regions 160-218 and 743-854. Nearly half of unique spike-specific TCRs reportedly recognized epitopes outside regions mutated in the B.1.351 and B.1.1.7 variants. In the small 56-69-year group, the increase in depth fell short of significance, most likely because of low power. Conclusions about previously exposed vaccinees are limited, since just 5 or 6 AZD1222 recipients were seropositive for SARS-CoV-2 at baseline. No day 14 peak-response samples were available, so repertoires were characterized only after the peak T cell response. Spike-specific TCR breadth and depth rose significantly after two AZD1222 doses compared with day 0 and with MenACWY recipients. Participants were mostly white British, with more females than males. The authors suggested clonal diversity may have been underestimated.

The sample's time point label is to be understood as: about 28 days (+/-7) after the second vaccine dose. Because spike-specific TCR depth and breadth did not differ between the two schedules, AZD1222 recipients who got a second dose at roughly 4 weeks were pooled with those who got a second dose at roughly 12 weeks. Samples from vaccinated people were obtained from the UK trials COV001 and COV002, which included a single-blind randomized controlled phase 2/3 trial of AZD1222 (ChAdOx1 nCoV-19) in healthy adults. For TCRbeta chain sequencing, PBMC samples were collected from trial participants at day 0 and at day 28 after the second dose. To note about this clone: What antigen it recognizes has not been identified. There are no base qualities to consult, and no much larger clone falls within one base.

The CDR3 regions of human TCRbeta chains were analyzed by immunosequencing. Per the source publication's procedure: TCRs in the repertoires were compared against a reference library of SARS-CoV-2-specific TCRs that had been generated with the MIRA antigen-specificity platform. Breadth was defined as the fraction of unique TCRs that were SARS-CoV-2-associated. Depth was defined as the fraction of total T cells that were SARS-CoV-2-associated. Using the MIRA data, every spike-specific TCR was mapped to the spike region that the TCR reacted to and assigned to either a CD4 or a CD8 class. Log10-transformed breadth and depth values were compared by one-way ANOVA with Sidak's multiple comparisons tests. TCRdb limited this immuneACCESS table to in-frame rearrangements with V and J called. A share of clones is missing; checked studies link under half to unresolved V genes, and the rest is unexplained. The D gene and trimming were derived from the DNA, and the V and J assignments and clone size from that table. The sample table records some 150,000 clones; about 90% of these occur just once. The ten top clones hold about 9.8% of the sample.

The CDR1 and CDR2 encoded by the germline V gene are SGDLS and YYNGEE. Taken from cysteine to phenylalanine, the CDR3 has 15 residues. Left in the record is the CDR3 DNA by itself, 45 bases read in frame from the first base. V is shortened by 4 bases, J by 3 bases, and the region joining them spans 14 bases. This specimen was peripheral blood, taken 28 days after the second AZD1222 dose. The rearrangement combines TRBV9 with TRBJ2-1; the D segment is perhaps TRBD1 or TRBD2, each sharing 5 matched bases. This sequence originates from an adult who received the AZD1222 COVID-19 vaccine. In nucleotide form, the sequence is TGTGCCAGCAGCCGGGACGGATCGGACTACAATGAGCAGTTCTTC. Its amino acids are CASSRDGSDYNEQFF.